Here is one T cell receptor (beta chain) with its context. Its cognate antigen is unknown. This sample is part of a study of tumor-infiltrating lymphocytes in primary liver carcinoma. Study-wide results and limits: Tumor top-250-clone fractions significantly exceeded those of blood (p = 0.039). Unsorted bulk processing meant the study did not compare CD4+ and CD8+ repertoires.

From 500 ng of total RNA, TCR beta-specific cDNA was reverse-transcribed using a constant-region primer. Each TCR beta library was derived from three nested multiplex PCR rounds that employed slightly modified ARM-PCR. Forward primers for TRBV1-TRBV30 and a C-beta reverse primer served the first two PCR rounds, at 10 cycles each. TCRdb processed the multiplex PCR reads anew with MiXCR; each CDR3 protein has one entry. The sample shows under 200,000 distinct CDR3 sequences, less than 65% of them seen only once. Germline DNA was also extracted, while the blood RNA originated from unsorted whole blood. At sampling, these chronic HBV carriers had received no treatment. V was pared by 8 bases and J by 1 base, with 8 bases between. CDR3 length equals 12 residues. CDR1 SEHNR and CDR2 FQNEAQ come from the germline V gene (reference sequence).

The clonotype originates from an older woman with primary liver carcinoma and hepatitis B virus infection. The chain carries TRBV7-9 and TRBJ2-5; D unclear. Sequences were obtained from peripheral blood. The CDR3 sequence: CASGPAQETQYF. In DNA, the CDR3 is TGTGCCAGCGGCCCAGCCCAAGAGACCCAGTACTTC. The variable domain in full, with the rest retrieved from reference TRBV7-9 and TRBJ2-5, is DTGVSQNPRHKITKRGQNVTFRCDPISEHNRLYWYRQTLGQGPEFLTYFQNEAQLEKSRLLSDRFSAERPKGSFSTLEIQRTEQGDSAMYLCASGPAQETQYFGPGTRLLVL.